What follows are 27 T cell receptor beta chains derived from one specimen sequenced in a study of blood T cell repertoires in COVID-19. TCRdb keeps only in-frame clones here, not all; method: immunoSEQ multiplex PCR. The top ten hold roughly 10% of the sample, which has about 72,000 clones, about nine tenths seen once. Sequencing was done on a sample of peripheral blood. The receptors come from a man between 70 and 80 years old with active or convalescent COVID-19.

The J gene is TRBJ2-1, the V gene TRBV7-2; possible D gene TRBD1, 5 bases. The CDR3 is 15 amino acids. The germline CDR1 and CDR2 sequences are SGHTA and FQGNSA. The V and J ends lost 4 bases and 2 bases respectively, with 12 bases between them. The chain's CDR3 is CASSSQGRPYNEQFF. DNA for the CDR3: TGTGCCAGCAGCTCGCAGGGTAGGCCCTACAATGAGCAGTTCTTC.

The CDR3 DNA is TGTGCCACACAGTCAGGACAGTGGAGCAATCAGCCCCAGCATTTT. Encoded protein: CATQSGQWSNQPQHF. The rearrangement links TRBV28 to TRBJ1-5; D may be TRBD1 (6 bases). Germline lookup yields CDR1 MDHEN and CDR2 SYDVKM. The ends were cut back, 10 bases at V and 1 base at J, with 17 bases in the middle. CDR3 length: 15 residues.

The chain carries TRBV28 and TRBJ1-2; the match to TRBD1 covers 8 bases. This CDR3 has 14 residues. The J segment lost 5 bases and the V segment lost 4 bases, leaving 6 bases of the junction unmatched. Looked up from germline, CDR1 is MDHEN and CDR2 is SYDVKM. Here the CDR3 reads CASSSRGRRYGYTF. The CDR3 DNA follows: TGTGCCAGCAGTTCCAGGGGGCGCAGGTATGGCTACACCTTC.

The chain employs TRBV7-2 and TRBJ1-1; D remains ambiguous. The length of the CDR3 is 14 residues. Germline CDR1 is SGHTA and CDR2 is FQGNSA. V was clipped by 3 bases and J by 1 base, with 9 bases between them. The CDR3 is CASSFEQKNTEAFF. The DNA of the CDR3 is TGTGCCAGCAGCTTCGAACAGAAGAACACTGAAGCTTTCTTT.

This clone was recorded only once. The rearrangement links TRBV10-3 to TRBJ1-3; TRBD1 aligns across 12 bases. J gave up 2 bases and V 0 bases, and 5 bases lay outside the gene matches. This CDR3 has 18 amino acids. CDR1 and CDR2 (germline): ENHRY, SYGVKD. The CDR3 DNA reads TGTGCCATCAGTGAGTCACCGGGACAGGGGGCAACTGGAAACACCATATATTTT. It encodes CAISESPGQGATGNTIYF.

The chain joins TRBV4-2 to TRBJ2-1; TRBD2 matches 10 bases. The J segment lost 3 bases and the V segment lost 1 base, leaving 3 bases of the junction unmatched. The CDR3 has 16 amino acids. The germline V gene has CDR1 LGHNA and CDR2 YNFKEQ. The CDR3, as DNA: TGTGCCAGCAGCCAAGGATGGACTAGCGGCTACAATGAGCAGTTCTTC. Amino acid sequence: CASSQGWTSGYNEQFF.

This chain uses TRBV19 with TRBJ1-1; D is unclear. The germline CDR1 and CDR2 sequences are LNHDA and SQIVND (reference sequence). Trimming stripped 1 base from V and 1 base from J, with 16 bases between. CDR3 size: 17 residues. CDR3 loop: CASSIVWVRLKNTEAFF. The CDR3 DNA sequence: TGTGCCAGTAGTATAGTATGGGTGAGACTGAAGAACACTGAAGCTTTCTTT.

CDR3 sequence (DNA): TGCAGCGTTGTTATATCAGGGGAGGGCAGCAATCAGCCCCAGCATTTT. It translates to CSVVISGEGSNQPQHF. The chain recombines TRBV29-1 with TRBJ1-5; weak D call: TRBD1 (6 bases). Per the germline V gene, CDR1 is SQVTM and CDR2 is ANQGSEA. This CDR3 spans 16 amino acids. The V end lost 4 bases, the J end lost 1 base, and 17 bases lay between the germline ends.

In this sample, this clone turned up once. This sequence joins TRBV21-1 and TRBJ1-5; the table calls TRBD1, which could not be checked here. TRBV21-1 is given as a pseudogene. The CDR3 length is 17 residues. The CDR3 reads CASSKAHRGGANQPQHF. The CDR3 bases are TGTGCCAGCAGCAAAGCGCATCGAGGGGGCGCTAATCAGCCCCAGCATTTT.

The chain combines TRBV19 with TRBJ1-2; 8 bases are shared with TRBD1. The CDR3 covers 14 residues. Per germline, CDR1 LNHDA and CDR2 SQIVND (reference sequence). V lost 2 bases to trimming and J lost 4 bases; unmatched junction nucleotides: 3. Written as DNA, the CDR3 is TGTGCCAGTAGTATACTGACAGGGGTCTATGGCTACACCTTC. Protein sequence: CASSILTGVYGYTF.

The CDR3 DNA reads TGTGCCAGCAGCCAAGGGGCGGGGCGGGGGAACACCGGGGAGCTGTTTTTT. The encoded protein is CASSQGAGRGNTGELFF. The chain employs TRBV4-2 and TRBJ2-2; maybe TRBD2 (6 bases). Germline values: CDR1 LGHNA, CDR2 YNFKEQ. There are 17 residues in the CDR3. The V gene lost 1 base and the J gene lost 1 base, with 13 bases spanning the gap.

This clone came up a few times. The J gene is TRBJ2-7, the V gene TRBV5-6; 9 bases fit TRBD1. Per germline, CDR1 SGHDT and CDR2 YYEEEE. There are 14 residues in the CDR3. Trimming at V came to 4 bases and at J to 3 bases, leaving 5 bases not matched to a gene. DNA for the CDR3: TGTGCCAGCAGCCAGGGACAGGGCCGCTACGAGCAGTACTTC. It is translated as CASSQGQGRYEQYF.

This chain uses TRBV7-9 with TRBJ1-1; D gene unclear. CDR3 size: 14 residues. Germline CDR1 SEHNR, CDR2 FQNEAQ (reference sequence). V shed 3 bases and J shed 3 bases, with 11 bases lying between them. The CDR3 sequence is CASSFGGIDTEAFF. The DNA of the CDR3 is TGTGCCAGCAGCTTCGGAGGGATCGACACTGAAGCTTTCTTT.

The V gene is TRBV4-1, the J gene TRBJ1-4; 7 bases agree with TRBD1. The length of the CDR3 is 15 residues. Germline V gene lookup returns CDR1 MGHRA and CDR2 YSYEKL. The trim removed 1 base at V and 5 bases at J, leaving 4 bases unmatched. The CDR3 protein is CASSQVKTGNEKLFF. In DNA, the CDR3 is TGCGCCAGCAGCCAAGTGAAGACAGGGAATGAAAAACTGTTTTTT.

The J gene is TRBJ2-7, the V gene TRBV19, with a weak D call TRBD2 (6 bases). The V gene's germline CDR1 is LNHDA and CDR2 SQIVND (reference sequence). V dropped 6 bases and J dropped 3 bases, with 18 bases sitting between them. CDR3 size: 15 residues. As DNA, the CDR3 is TGTGCCAGTAGCCTGCAGGGTAGCGGAGACTACGAGCAGTACTTC. Its protein product is CASSLQGSGDYEQYF.

The sample holds one count of this clone. A junction boundary mismatches the germline segment, possibly from a read error. The V and J genes are TRBV28 and TRBJ1-1; D is unresolved. This CDR3 has 9 amino acids. Germline V CDR1 and CDR2: MDHEN, SYDVKM. The CDR3 DNA sequence: TGCCGTCGGGACACTGAAGCTTTCTTT. This gives the protein CRRDTEAFF.

The chain is built from TRBV27 and TRBJ1-1; D might be TRBD1 (6 bases). This CDR3 is 13 amino acids long. V dropped 1 base and J dropped 8 bases, with 11 bases sitting between them. Germline lookup yields CDR1 MNHEY and CDR2 SMNVEV (reference sequence). In nucleotides, the CDR3 is TGTGCCAGCAGTTTATGGGCAGGGGAGGAAGCTTTCTTT. Protein product: CASSLWAGEEAFF.

The chain recombines TRBV28 with TRBJ1-5; 9 positions match TRBD1. V lost 8 bases, J lost 2 bases, and 22 bases stayed unmatched. The CDR3 loop spans 20 amino acids. Germline V gene sequence: CDR1 MDHEN, CDR2 SYDVKM. CDR3 bases: TGTGCCAGCCGACTCCCCCGGGGGAAAACAGGGGGCTCGGGCAATCAGCCCCAGCATTTT. Its translation: CASRLPRGKTGGSGNQPQHF.

This chain joins TRBV7-2 and TRBJ1-2; D gene uncertain. The CDR3 contains 14 residues. V lost 2 bases and J lost 4, with 11 bases in between. In germline, CDR1 is SGHTA, CDR2 FQGNSA. This chain's CDR3 is CASSLREFGYGYTF. The DNA for the CDR3 is TGTGCCAGCAGCTTAAGGGAGTTCGGCTATGGCTACACCTTC.

The chain couples TRBV9 to TRBJ2-7; 10 bases fit TRBD2. Germline CDR1 and CDR2: SGDLS and YYNGEE. V was pared by 0 bases and J by 4 bases, with 4 bases of the junction left unmatched. CDR3 length equals 15 residues. The CDR3 sequence is CASSVAPSGRYEQYF. The CDR3 coding sequence is TGTGCCAGCAGCGTAGCACCTAGCGGGAGATACGAGCAGTACTTC.

The chain links TRBV19 to TRBJ2-2, with D possibly matching TRBD2 (6 bases). The V gene's germline CDR1 is LNHDA and CDR2 SQIVND (reference sequence). The length of the CDR3 is 17 residues. V lost 6 bases and J 6 bases, leaving 23 bases between the germline ends. The CDR3 nucleotides are TGTGCCAGTAGAAAAGAGGCTCATGAGGAGGGTGCCGGGGAGCTGTTTTTT. Residues: CASRKEAHEEGAGELFF. Supplemented by reference TRBV19 and TRBJ2-2, the full variable domain reads DGGITQSPKYLFRKEGQNVTLSCEQNLNHDAMYWYRQDPGQGLRLIYYSQIVNDFQKGDIAEGYSVSREKKESFPLTVTSAQKNPTAFYLCASRKEAHEEGAGELFFGEGSRLTVL.

The chain is built from TRBV9 and TRBJ2-1; 14 bases agree with TRBD2. V shed 4 bases, J shed 8 bases, and the junction held 2 bases outside the gene matches. The CDR3 loop spans 14 amino acids. The germline gives CDR1 SGDLS, CDR2 YYNGEE. The CDR3 DNA reads TGTGCCAGCAGCCCGGGACTAGCGGGAGATGAGCAGTTCTTC. It specifies CASSPGLAGDEQFF.

This chain connects TRBV18 to TRBJ1-5, with TRBD1 matching over 9 bases. The J segment lost 0 bases and the V segment lost 2 bases, leaving 5 bases of the junction unmatched. Germline V gives CDR1 KGHSH, CDR2 LQKENI. The CDR3 totals 17 residues. CDR3 nucleotides: TGTGCCAGCTCACCAGGGACAGGGCAATTTAGCAATCAGCCCCAGCATTTT. Amino acids: CASSPGTGQFSNQPQHF.

This sequence joins TRBV10-3 and TRBJ2-1, with 8 bases aligning to TRBD1. V dropped 2 bases and J dropped 4; count of bases not matched to a gene: 10. CDR3 length: 17 residues. The V gene's germline CDR1 is ENHRY and CDR2 SYGVKD. CDR3 in amino acids: CAISEIGTGHAYNEQFF. In DNA form, the CDR3 reads TGTGCCATCAGTGAGATCGGGACAGGCCATGCTTACAATGAGCAGTTCTTC.

The CDR3: CASSPYLGQGIRDYGYTF. CDR3 nucleotides: TGTGCCAGCAGCCCGTACCTGGGACAGGGGATACGGGACTATGGCTACACCTTC. The rearrangement uses TRBV14 and TRBJ1-2; 10 bases are shared with TRBD1. The CDR3 is made up of 18 amino acids. Germline V gene data show CDR1 as SGHDN and CDR2 as FVKESK. V trimming: 4 bases; J trimming: 3 bases; junction bases outside the gene matches: 14. The full variable domain, completed using reference TRBV14 and TRBJ1-2, is EAGVTQFPSHSVIEKGQTVTLRCDPISGHDNLYWYRRVMGKEIKFLLHFVKESKQDESGMPNNRFLAERTGGTYSTLKVQPAELEDSGVYFCASSPYLGQGIRDYGYTFGSGTRLTVV.

This chain links TRBV5-1 with TRBJ2-1; 9 nucleotides line up with TRBD2. With V trimmed by 6 bases and J by 0 bases, 7 bases remained unmatched. This CDR3 is built from 16 residues. CDR1 is SGHRS, CDR2 YFSETQ, per germline. The CDR3 nucleotides are TGCGCCAGCAAGGCTAGCGGGATACGCTCCTACAATGAGCAGTTCTTC. Amino acids: CASKASGIRSYNEQFF.

The CDR3 bases are TGCGCCAGCAGTGATTTTAGCATGGAGAGAAACACCATATATTTT. Protein sequence: CASSDFSMERNTIYF. V and J are TRBV10-1 and TRBJ1-3; D remains ambiguous. Trimming removed 3 bases from V and 5 bases from J, with 14 bases in between. Germline values: CDR1 WNHNN, CDR2 SYGVQD (reference sequence). The CDR3 spans 15 residues.